This T cell receptor beta chain was profiled in a study of response to subunit inactivated influenza vaccine. Study observations and caveats: A suggestion made by the authors is that each seasonal influenza vaccination recruits few new T cells.

The germline CDR1 and CDR2 sequences are DFQATT and SNEGSKA (reference sequence). J was trimmed by 7 bases and V by 0 bases; bases with no gene match: 3. The CDR3 covers 14 residues. This clonotype appeared many times. Antigen: not known. Using its own MiXCR run on the RT-PCR reads, TCRdb lists one record per CDR3 protein. This table holds around 650,000 distinct CDR3 sequences, approximately 15% found once. This chain uses TRBV20-1 with TRBJ1-6, with 7 bases identical to TRBD1. This sequence was found in a man aged 45 to 65 who received an inactivated influenza vaccine. This sample comprised PBMCs from blood, obtained 11 to 12 days after vaccination. CDR3 region: CSARETGLNSPLHF. The CDR3 DNA reads as TGCAGTGCTAGAGAGACAGGGCTCAATTCACCCCTCCACTTT.